This T cell receptor (beta chain) was retrieved from a study of human CD8 memory T cell subsets. Preparation of the TCR beta libraries relied on UMI-labeled 5' RACE. TCRdb processed the 5' RACE reads again and assigns one entry to each CDR3 protein, with no DNA. The sample totals around 12,000 distinct CDR3 sequences. Germline-derived CDR1 and CDR2 are SGHTA and FQGTGA. The CDR3 covers 13 residues. Worth noting for this clonotype: Its antigen is as yet unknown.

Study results and caveats: Only minimal overlap was seen between the stem-like memory and the precursor exhausted T cell repertoires.

Healthy donors supplied buffy coats, and the PBMC came from them. Duplicate vials of more than 130,000 sorted CD8+ T cells per subset supplied the RNA. V and J are TRBV7-3 and TRBJ2-3; with no DNA, the TCRdb D assignment of TRBD1 cannot be verified. The source material was CD8+ T cells from PBMCs. The source is a human donor in good health. The CDR3 loop is CASSAPPSDTQYF. The variable domain in full, with the rest retrieved from reference TRBV7-3 and TRBJ2-3, is GAGVSQTPSNKVTEKGKYVELRCDPISGHTALYWYRQSLGQGPEFLIYFQGTGAADDSGLPNDRFFAVRPEGSVSTLKIQRTERGDSAVYLCASSAPPSDTQYFGPGTRLTVL.